This T cell receptor beta chain was recorded in a study of blood T cell repertoires in COVID-19. About the research overall: Nucleic acid was either cDNA or gDNA, and it came from T cells, B-cell-depleted T cells, or PBMCs.

This CDR3 contains 13 residues. Trimming cost V 6 bases and J 6 bases; bases outside gene matches: 11. From germline, CDR1 is SQVTM and CDR2 ANQGSEA. Clones were sequenced by immunoSEQ multiplex PCR, and TCRdb holds only the in-frame ones, with some missing. The repertoire holds 350,000 to 450,000 clones, with just over 90% as singletons. Sample: PBMCs or T cells enriched from blood (not recorded which). The chain recombines TRBV29-1 with TRBJ2-7; 7 bases match TRBD2. The source is a woman in her forties who had been exposed to COVID-19. The CDR3 nucleotides are TGCAGCGTCGCCCGCGGGAGCTCCCCCGAGCAGTACTTC. Its translation is CSVARGSSPEQYF.